Following are 12 T cell receptor beta chains from one sample sequenced in a study of early T cells in non-severe SARS-CoV-2 infection. TCRdb reprocessed the 5' RACE reads with MiXCR, giving one entry per CDR3 protein. The table has approximately 65,000 distinct CDR3 sequences, approximately 15% seen once. Sequenced material: whole blood. Receptors originate from an adult who was a healthcare worker with PCR-confirmed SARS-CoV-2 infection or an uninfected control (not recorded which).

The genes are TRBV13 and TRBJ2-3; D remains unclear. The CDR3 covers 12 residues. Germline V gene lookup returns CDR1 PRHDT and CDR2 FYEKMQ (reference sequence). Trimming left V 1 base short and J 4 bases short, with 3 bases between. This CDR3 reads CASSLVPDTQYF. In DNA, the CDR3 is TGTGCCAGCAGCTTAGTCCCAGATACGCAGTATTTT.

This clonotype was seen a few times. The CDR3 sequence is CASSLEATSGGVRKQFF. In nucleotides, the CDR3 is TGTGCCAGCAGCTTAGAAGCGACTAGCGGGGGGGTCCGTAAGCAGTTCTTC. The V and J genes are TRBV7-2 and TRBJ2-1, with TRBD2 matching over 14 bases. V lost 1 base to trimming and J lost 11 bases; unmatched junction nucleotides: 10. CDR1 is SGHTA and CDR2 is FQGNSA in the germline V gene. This CDR3 is 17 amino acids long.

The CDR3 spells CAISDGGGAGEKLFF. CDR3 bases: TGTGCCATCAGTGATGGCGGGGGGGCTGGTGAAAAACTGTTTTTT. J is TRBJ1-4 and V is TRBV10-3, with a weak D call TRBD1 (6 bases). CDR1 is ENHRY and CDR2 is SYGVKD in the germline V gene. V shed 3 bases and J shed 7 bases, with 15 bases lying between them. This CDR3 is built from 15 residues.

The chain couples TRBV6-2 or TRBV6-3 to TRBJ1-2; D ambiguous. Trimming removed 7 bases at V and 9 bases at J, with 15 bases between. Germline V lookup: CDR1 MNHEY, CDR2 SVGEGT. The CDR3 is made up of 12 amino acids. The CDR3 coding sequence is TGTGCCAGCACCGACGAAAGTGAACGCTACACCTTC. Its protein is CASTDESERYTF.

This clonotype was detected a few times. V usage is TRBV11-2 and J usage is TRBJ2-3; TRBD2 matches at 8 bases. Germline CDR1 SGHAT, CDR2 FQNNGV. The length of the CDR3 is 17 residues. V gave up 2 bases and J gave up 1 base; unmatched junction bases: 8. The CDR3 loop reads CASSLRPRGVGTDTQYF. CDR3 in DNA: TGTGCCAGCAGCTTACGTCCGCGGGGGGTGGGCACAGATACGCAGTATTTT.

The gene calls are TRBV5-1 and TRBJ2-2; D call uncertain. The CDR3 is 15 residues long. Trimming removed 0 bases at V and 4 bases at J, with 10 bases between. From germline, CDR1 is SGHRS and CDR2 YFSETQ. The CDR3 DNA reads TGCGCCAGCAGCTTGGCATTACCTGGCACCGGGGAGCTGTTTTTT. Translation gives CASSLALPGTGELFF.

V and J are TRBV7-6 and TRBJ2-2; D gene ambiguous. The ends were cut back, 4 bases at V and 2 bases at J, with 14 bases in the middle. The CDR3 runs to 16 residues. CDR1 is SGHVS, CDR2 FNYEAQ, per germline. This CDR3 is CASSSAVGTNTGELFF. The DNA for the CDR3 is TGTGCCAGCAGCTCGGCGGTAGGAACCAACACCGGGGAGCTGTTTTTT.

The gene calls are TRBV12-3 or TRBV12-4 and TRBJ1-4; 9 nucleotides line up with TRBD1. This CDR3 is 17 amino acids long. V shed 4 bases, J shed 3 bases, and the junction held 9 bases outside the gene matches. The CDR3 loop reads CASSSRTGVRANEKLFF. The CDR3 DNA sequence: TGTGCCAGCAGTTCCCGGACAGGGGTGCGGGCTAATGAAAAACTGTTTTTT.

This clonotype was recorded at least ten times. The V and J genes are TRBV6-2 or TRBV6-3 and TRBJ2-4, with D maybe TRBD2 (5 bases). The CDR3 sequence is 10 residues long. Trimming took off 6 bases at V and 16 bases at J, with 13 bases between the two ends. Per germline, CDR1 MNHEY and CDR2 SVGEGT. Here the CDR3 reads CASRAGSPYF. The CDR3 nucleotides are TGTGCCAGCAGGGCGGGCAGTCCTTACTTC.

This clonotype was observed a few times. This chain uses TRBV6-2 or TRBV6-3 with TRBJ2-1; perhaps TRBD2 as D (6 bases). Trimming removed 8 bases at V and 8 bases at J, with 19 bases between. Germline-derived CDR1 and CDR2 are MNHEY and SVGEGT. This CDR3 spans 14 amino acids. The CDR3: CASFSGLPSHEQFF. In nucleotides, the CDR3 is TGTGCCAGCTTCAGCGGGCTCCCCAGCCATGAGCAGTTCTTC.

The chain employs TRBV6-5 and TRBJ2-2; D gene ambiguous. This CDR3 contains 12 residues. V was cut by 5 bases and J by 6 bases, with 7 bases left in between. Germline CDR1 is MNHEY and CDR2 is SVGAGI. CDR3 coding DNA: TGTGCCAGCAGTAAAAGGGCCGGGGAGCTGTTTTTT. It specifies CASSKRAGELFF.

Ten or more counts support this clonotype. The gene calls are TRBV6-1 and TRBJ1-1; TRBD1 is a possible D gene (5 bases). The CDR3 covers 14 residues. Germline CDR1 and CDR2: MNHNS and SASEGT. V shed 11 bases and J shed 4 bases, with 20 bases lying between them. Here the CDR3 reads CASQVGPIPTEAFF. CDR3 nucleotide sequence: TGTGCCTCACAGGTCGGGCCTATTCCCACTGAAGCTTTCTTT.